These 25 T cell receptor beta chains originate from one sample sequenced in a study of human T cells and chemical hapten exposure. This sample's time point: pre-sensitization, week 0. This sample's treatment: therapeutic diphenylcyclopropenone sensitization with weekly scalp DPC. MiXCR was run by TCRdb on the RACE reads, yielding one entry per CDR3 protein. The sample lists some 300,000 distinct CDR3 sequences, roughly 6% occurring once. The material sequenced was whole blood, taken in connection with sensitization to the hapten diphenylcyclopropenone (DPC). These receptors were obtained from a young woman with alopecia areata. Some clones in this sample may be carry-over from other donors' samples.

In its sample, this clonotype was seen many times. This chain joins TRBV28 and TRBJ2-7; D possibly matches TRBD1 or TRBD2 (6 bases each). The V end lost 4 bases, the J end lost 2 bases, and 9 bases lay between the germline ends. Looked up from germline, CDR1 is MDHEN and CDR2 is SYDVKM. The CDR3 sequence is 13 residues long. CDR3 in DNA: TGTGCCAGCAGTTACGGGGGCCCCTACGAGCAGTACTTC. Protein sequence: CASSYGGPYEQYF.

This clonotype was recorded many times. The CDR3 bases are TGTGCCAGCAGTTTAAGTTTCCAGGCTTATATGAACACTGAAGCTTTCTTT. Amino acid sequence: CASSLSFQAYMNTEAFF. The chain is built from TRBV27 and TRBJ1-1; no reliable D call. CDR1 and CDR2 (germline): MNHEY, SMNVEV (reference sequence). The CDR3 spans 17 residues. V was pared by 2 bases and J by 0 bases, with 16 bases between.

This clonotype was counted at least ten times. V is TRBV6-2 or TRBV6-3 and J is TRBJ2-3; 7 nucleotides align to TRBD1. Germline CDR1 and CDR2: MNHEY and SVGEGT. After removal of 2 bases from V and 2 bases from J, the junction contained 10 bases not matched to a gene. CDR3 length: 17 residues. The CDR3 DNA is TGTGCCAGCAGTTACGAGGGCTCCGGGACAGTCACAGATACGCAGTATTTT. It specifies CASSYEGSGTVTDTQYF.

This clonotype was found a few times. The V gene is TRBV5-1, the J gene TRBJ2-6; 8 bases match TRBD1. Germline V gene lookup returns CDR1 SGHRS and CDR2 YFSETQ. V was clipped by 4 bases and J by 0 bases; unmatched bases: 3. The CDR3 spans 16 residues. CDR3 DNA: TGCGCCAGCAGCGTGACAGGGGACTCTGGGGCCAACGTCCTGACTTTC. It translates to CASSVTGDSGANVLTF.

The rearrangement uses TRBV4-1 and TRBJ2-7; perhaps TRBD1 as D (5 bases). Germline V gene sequence: CDR1 MGHRA, CDR2 YSYEKL. V gave up 0 bases and J gave up 1 base, with 16 bases separating them. The CDR3 loop spans 17 amino acids. As DNA, the CDR3 is TGCGCCAGCAGCCAAGACCCCGGGCAGGGTGCGTCCTACGAGCAGTACTTC. It codes for CASSQDPGQGASYEQYF.

The rearrangement uses TRBV5-1 and TRBJ1-2; weak D call: TRBD1 (6 bases). The germline V gene has CDR1 SGHRS and CDR2 YFSETQ. The CDR3 has 15 residues. Trimming cost V 0 bases and J 3 bases, with 12 bases left between them. CDR3 bases: TGCGCCAGCAGCTTGGTCCAACAGGGTGACTATGGCTACACCTTC. Its translation: CASSLVQQGDYGYTF.

This clonotype was seen repeatedly, ten times or more. V is TRBV5-6 and J is TRBJ2-1; possibly TRBD1 for D (5 bases). The germline V gene has CDR1 SGHDT and CDR2 YYEEEE. The CDR3 spans 14 residues. V was shortened by 2 bases and J by 3 bases, with 9 bases between the two germline ends. DNA for the CDR3: TGTGCCAGCAGCTTTCAGGGCGGCTACAATGAGCAGTTCTTC. It translates to CASSFQGGYNEQFF.

This sequence joins TRBV11-2 and TRBJ2-1, with TRBD2 matching 10 bases. Germline loops: CDR1 SGHAT, CDR2 FQNNGV. The CDR3 totals 15 residues. With V trimmed by 2 bases and J by 8 bases, 6 bases remained unmatched. The CDR3 loop reads CASSLFLAGVHEQFF. The CDR3 DNA reads TGTGCCAGCAGCTTATTTCTAGCGGGGGTACATGAGCAGTTCTTC.

This clonotype came up many times. The CDR3 protein is CAETGSAYSNQPQHF. The CDR3 DNA is TGTGCTGAGACAGGGTCGGCCTATAGCAATCAGCCCCAGCATTTT. The chain uses TRBV13 and TRBJ1-5; the match to TRBD1 covers 7 bases. Germline V gene sequence: CDR1 PRHDT, CDR2 FYEKMQ (reference sequence). The CDR3 is 15 amino acids.

This clonotype was seen more than once but under ten times. This rearrangement joins TRBV12-3 or TRBV12-4 to TRBJ2-7, with 8 positions matching TRBD1. The CDR3 runs to 15 residues. J lost 2 bases, V lost 6 bases, and 9 bases had no gene match. The CDR3 here is CASRTGQGRTYEQYF. CDR3 sequence (DNA): TGTGCCAGCAGAACTGGACAGGGAAGAACCTACGAGCAGTACTTC.

This clonotype was counted between two and nine times. J is TRBJ2-1 and V is TRBV28, with unresolved D. The CDR3 length is 13 residues. The germline CDR1 and CDR2 sequences are MDHEN and SYDVKM. V shed 6 bases and J shed 6 bases, with 12 bases lying between them. The CDR3 spells CASSATVINEQFF. CDR3 bases: TGTGCCAGCAGCGCAACGGTTATCAATGAGCAGTTCTTC.

The chain employs TRBV12-3 or TRBV12-4 and TRBJ2-1, with 7 bases lining up with TRBD1. The CDR3 spans 16 residues. Trimming cost V 6 bases and J 0 bases; bases outside gene matches: 8. CDR3 sequence: CASRGRQGSSYNEQFF. For the CDR3, the DNA is TGTGCCAGCAGGGGACGACAGGGCAGCTCCTACAATGAGCAGTTCTTC.

This clonotype was seen a few times. The genes are TRBV5-6 and TRBJ2-7; TRBD2 matches 10 bases. The junction had 5 bases not matched to a gene; V was cut back by 1 base and J by 4 bases. From germline, CDR1 is SGHDT and CDR2 YYEEEE. The CDR3 totals 15 residues. The chain's CDR3 is CASSLLASGGYEQYF. The DNA of the CDR3 is TGTGCCAGCAGCTTGCTAGCTAGCGGGGGATACGAGCAGTACTTC.

The V and J genes are TRBV4-1 and TRBJ2-7; no clear D gene. Between the trimmed V and J ends, which lost 3 bases and 2 bases, there was a span of 14 bases. Looked up from germline, CDR1 is MGHRA and CDR2 is YSYEKL. This CDR3 is 15 amino acids long. CDR3 nucleotides: TGCGCCAGCAGCCAGGGTCCAGTGAGGACCTACGAGCAGTACTTC. As protein: CASSQGPVRTYEQYF.

This clonotype was recorded at least ten times. The chain recombines TRBV5-1 with TRBJ2-5; TRBD1 matches 10 bases. Germline lookup yields CDR1 SGHRS and CDR2 YFSETQ. The CDR3 has 14 amino acids. V lost 4 bases to trimming and J lost 5 bases; unmatched junction nucleotides: 5. Here the CDR3 DNA reads TGCGCCAGCAGCGGGACAGGGGTTGGCGAGACCCAGTACTTC. Translation gives CASSGTGVGETQYF.

This chain joins TRBV3-1 and TRBJ1-2; maybe TRBD1 (6 bases). V lost 2 bases to trimming and J lost 8 bases, with 12 bases between them. Germline CDR1 and CDR2: LGHDT and YNNKEL (reference sequence). There are 13 residues in the CDR3. The chain's CDR3 is CASSQNIQGGYTF. The CDR3 DNA follows: TGTGCCAGCAGCCAAAACATCCAGGGGGGCTACACCTTC.

In this sample, this clonotype turned up a few times. This chain uses TRBV7-9 with TRBJ2-3; a weak D match, TRBD2 (6 bases). Germline V gene sequence: CDR1 SEHNR, CDR2 FQNEAQ (reference sequence). The CDR3 contains 16 residues. Trimming cost V 5 bases and J 3 bases, with 18 bases left between them. The CDR3 sequence: CASSPRAEGLTDTQYF. CDR3 DNA sequence: TGTGCCAGCAGCCCCCGGGCGGAGGGGCTGACAGATACGCAGTATTTT.

This clonotype has a handful of counts. The chain employs TRBV15 and TRBJ1-5; 8 positions agree with TRBD1. Trimming took 2 bases from V and 5 from J; bases not matched to a gene: 14. The CDR3 is made up of 18 amino acids. Per the germline V gene, CDR1 is LNHNV and CDR2 is YYDKDF (reference sequence). CDR3 amino acids: CATSRPSEATGGDQPQHF. DNA of the CDR3: TGTGCCACCAGCAGACCATCTGAAGCCACAGGGGGGGATCAGCCCCAGCATTTT.

This clonotype has at least ten counts. The chain is built from TRBV7-9 and TRBJ1-1; no clear D. Germline CDR1 and CDR2: SEHNR and FQNEAQ (reference sequence). The CDR3 totals 10 residues. V was shortened by 6 bases and J by 8 bases, with 7 bases between the two germline ends. Here the CDR3 reads CASSLTEAFF. The CDR3 region has the DNA TGTGCCAGCAGTTTAACCGAAGCTTTCTTT.

V is TRBV10-2 and J is TRBJ1-4; D uncertain. V lost 3 bases, J lost 10 bases, and 9 bases lay in between. Germline V gives CDR1 WSHSY, CDR2 SAAADI. This CDR3 has 12 residues. CDR3: CASSDEAVKLFF. CDR3 in DNA: TGCGCCAGCAGTGACGAGGCCGTAAAACTGTTTTTT.

This clonotype occurred a few times. The chain uses TRBV6-2 or TRBV6-3 and TRBJ2-1, with 7 bases matching TRBD2. The germline gives CDR1 MNHEY, CDR2 SVGEGT. The ends lost 6 bases at V and 5 bases at J; junction bases unmatched: 13. The CDR3 loop spans 16 amino acids. CDR3 bases: TGTGCCAGCAGCCGAGTTAAGGGACTACCTAACAATGAGCAGTTCTTC. Encoded protein: CASSRVKGLPNNEQFF.

This clonotype has only a few counts. The chain uses TRBV7-8 and TRBJ1-5; 8 bases are a match to TRBD1. J lost 0 bases, V lost 3 bases, and 4 bases had no gene match. Germline loops: CDR1 SGHVS, CDR2 FQNEAQ. The CDR3 sequence is 16 residues long. The CDR3 DNA reads as TGTGCCAGCAGCTTCGACAGGGGCTATAGCAATCAGCCCCAGCATTTT. It yields the protein CASSFDRGYSNQPQHF.

V is TRBV4-1 and J is TRBJ1-3; D remains ambiguous. V was trimmed by 4 bases and J by 7 bases, leaving 26 bases between them. The germline V gene encodes CDR1 MGHRA and CDR2 YSYEKL. The CDR3 is 18 residues long. In DNA, the CDR3 is TGCGCCAGCAGCCCTCCCGGGCCGAGCAGCGCCGGGAGTAACACCATATATTTT. Translation: CASSPPGPSSAGSNTIYF.

The gene calls are TRBV7-9 and TRBJ1-1; no clear D. Trimming pared 1 base from V and 4 bases from J, leaving 16 bases between. CDR3 size: 16 residues. CDR1 SEHNR and CDR2 FQNEAQ come from the germline V gene (reference sequence). The CDR3 loop reads CASSLVAIDRGTEAFF. CDR3 DNA sequence: TGTGCCAGCAGCTTAGTGGCTATAGATCGGGGCACTGAAGCTTTCTTT.

The sample holds a few counts of this clonotype. Here the CDR3 DNA reads TGTGCCAGCAGACGAGGGAGCTCTGGGGCCAACGTCCTGACTTTC. This gives the protein CASRRGSSGANVLTF. V usage is TRBV6-5 and J usage is TRBJ2-6; possible D gene TRBD2, 5 bases. The CDR3 length is 15 residues. Germline loops: CDR1 MNHEY, CDR2 SVGAGI. The V end lost 6 bases, the J end lost 0 bases, and 9 bases lay between the germline ends.